The clone carrying this T cell receptor beta chain was seen more than once but under ten times. Its antigen is not known. This entry belongs to a study of blood T cells in healthy people across ages. General study points: In older individuals, TCR beta diversity per million T cells was lower, falling roughly linearly with age. With donor CMV status unknown, expanded clonotype changes were possibly confounded.

CDR3 length: 13 residues. Germline V gene lookup returns CDR1 SEHNR and CDR2 FQNEAQ (reference sequence). With a J-beta primer mix and a sample-barcoded 5' primer, a second PCR ran 7 to 11 cycles. Every sample returned 2.5 million or more CDR3-containing paired-end reads. A single record per CDR3 protein comes from TCRdb applying MiXCR to the 5' RACE reads. Among 850,000 to 1,300,000 distinct CDR3 sequences listed, roughly 45% were seen once. The J gene is TRBJ2-4, the V gene TRBV7-9, with D uncertain. Gene TRBJ2-5 matches the end of the DNA better, so the J call may be wrong. The receptor's source is a woman aged 60-70 years in good health. Sequenced sample: blood. CDR3 bases: TGTGCCAGCAGCCCGGGCAGTTCAGAGACCCAGTACTTC. Amino acid sequence: CASSPGSSETQYF.